The subject of this entry is one T cell receptor beta chain. Its recognized antigen is unknown. No much larger clonotype is one base removed from it; base qualities were not supplied. The sample comes from a study of blood T cell repertoires in COVID-19 (dated by TCRdb to the early 2020s). About the investigation overall: Samples covering the acute and convalescent phases of COVID-19 were provided by collaborators in the United States, Italy and Spain. The repertoires were released in a freely available public database meant as a resource for research on the immune response to SARS-CoV-2. Where HLA class I and class II types were available, the types were taken from metadata supplied by the sample provider, not from assay-based typing. Deeply sampled blood TCRbeta repertoires from subjects exposed to, actively infected with, or recovered from COVID-19 were included in the dataset. The samples were drawn from two sources: the first 160 participants of the ongoing ImmuneRACE study, and 950 to 1,500 subjects contributed by 6 global collaborators. A de-identified subject ID, COVID-19 status, age in years and sex were almost always included in the sample metadata. The prospective study material was composed of cDNA or gDNA derived from T cells, B-cell-depleted T cells, or PBMCs. Study-wide conclusions, independent of this receptor: Clinical and demographic metadata were provided uncurated, with the amount varying by source and participant.

One collaborating source in Seattle enrolled patients during active infection and followed them longitudinally through the course of disease. Whole blood was collected in K2EDTA tubes by collaborating institutions according to the institutions' own protocols. For TCRbeta analysis, collaborator samples were shipped as frozen whole blood, as isolated PBMCs, or as DNA extracted from either sample type. At the junction V is shortened by 4 bases and J by 7 bases, with 9 bases in between. The CDR3 holds 12 amino acids from the cysteine to the phenylalanine. Only the CDR3 part of the read is kept: 36 bases, read in frame from the first base. Based on the germline V gene (reference sequence), the CDR1 and CDR2 sequences are SGHKS and YYEKEE. TCRbeta CDR3 regions were amplified from genomic DNA by means of the immunoSEQ Assay, a bias-controlled multiplex PCR. Concerning the study's data processing: The number of nucleated cells in each sample was estimated by amplification of reference gene primers within the assay. To quantify the absolute abundance of each unique TCRbeta CDR3 rearrangement, sequence reads were collapsed and filtered. For each sample, productive Simpson clonality was calculated by taking the square root of Simpson's diversity index across productive rearrangements. TCRdb obtained this table from immuneACCESS and retained in-frame rearrangements with V and J assigned. These tables miss some clones; where compared with another copy, unresolved V genes account for less than half of the shortfall, and the remainder is unexplained. V and J calls and clone size are as listed in that table; D and trimming were resolved from the DNA. In all, the sample holds some 350,000 clones, and approximately 91% of those were seen once. The ten largest account for 6% to 8.5% of the sample.

This TCR derives from an older woman with COVID-19, enrolled during active disease. The chain employs TRBV5-5 and TRBJ1-5; a confident D gene designation cannot be given. Sequenced: peripheral blood. The DNA is TGTGCCAGCAGCCACTTAGAACAGCCCCAGCATTTT. It specifies CASSHLEQPQHF.